This T cell receptor beta chain is drawn from a study of blood T cell repertoires in COVID-19. This CDR3 has 15 amino acids. Unmatched junction bases numbered 4, after V lost 4 bases and J lost 2 bases. Germline V lookup: CDR1 LGHNA, CDR2 YNFKEQ. How the authors handled the data: Estimation of nucleated cell counts relied on the amplification of reference gene primers. Only in-frame clones appear in the TCRdb table, and some are missing; sequencing was by immunoSEQ multiplex PCR. V and J calls and clone size are those listed in that table; D and trimming were worked out from the DNA. The sample records approximately 200,000 clones, approximately 83% being singletons.

The sample was peripheral blood. The sequence was collected from a human donor with active or convalescent COVID-19. The donor label of this sample is uncertain. The V gene is TRBV4-2, the J gene TRBJ2-5, with TRBD2 matching 10 bases. The CDR3 reads CASSLGAGGQETQYF. The CDR3 nucleotides read TGTGCCAGCAGCCTAGGAGCGGGAGGGCAAGAGACCCAGTACTTC.